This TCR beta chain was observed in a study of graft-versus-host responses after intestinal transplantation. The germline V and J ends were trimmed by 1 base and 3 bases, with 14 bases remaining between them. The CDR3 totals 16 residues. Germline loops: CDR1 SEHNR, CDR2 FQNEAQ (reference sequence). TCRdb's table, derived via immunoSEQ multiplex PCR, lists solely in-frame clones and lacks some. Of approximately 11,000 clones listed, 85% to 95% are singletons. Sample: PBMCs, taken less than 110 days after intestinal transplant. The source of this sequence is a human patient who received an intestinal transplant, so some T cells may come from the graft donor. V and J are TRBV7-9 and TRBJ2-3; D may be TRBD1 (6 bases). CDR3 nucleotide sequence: TGTGCCAGCAGCTTAGACCGGGACACGATAACAGATACGCAGTATTTT. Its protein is CASSLDRDTITDTQYF.